The 3 T cell receptor beta chains given below trace back to one sample, sequenced in a study of blood T cell repertoires in COVID-19. Repertoires were generated with immunoSEQ multiplex PCR, while TCRdb's copy carries only in-frame clones and drops some. Found here are about 390,000 clones, approximately 87% of them singletons; the top ten hold about 2.3%. Material for sequencing was peripheral blood. These receptors all come from an older woman with COVID-19, enrolled during active disease.

The rearrangement links TRBV19 to TRBJ2-6; D gene uncertain. This CDR3 has 15 residues. From germline, CDR1 is LNHDA and CDR2 SQIVND (reference sequence). V was clipped by 5 bases and J by 0 bases, with 8 bases between them. CDR3 protein: CASSPHSSGANVLTF. The DNA for the CDR3 is TGTGCCAGTAGTCCCCATTCCTCTGGGGCCAACGTCCTGACTTTC.

This chain connects TRBV3-1 (or the pseudogene TRBV3-2) to TRBJ2-7, with D possibly matching TRBD2 (6 bases). The CDR3 is 13 residues long. V was cut by 4 bases and J by 2 bases, with 9 bases left in between. Germline CDR1 is LGHDT and CDR2 is YNNKEL (reference sequence). The CDR3 loop is CASSPGGAYEQYF. DNA of the CDR3: TGTGCCAGCAGCCCCGGCGGGGCCTACGAGCAGTACTTC.

The chain recombines TRBV7-3 with TRBJ1-1; TRBD1 agrees at 8 bases. CDR3 length equals 13 residues. V lost 5 bases and J lost 6; bases outside the gene matches: 5. Germline V gene sequence: CDR1 SGHTA, CDR2 FQGTGA. The CDR3 DNA reads TGTGCCAGCAGCCTCGACAGGGGATCTGAAGCTTTCTTT. Amino acid sequence: CASSLDRGSEAFF.